Listed here is a single TCR beta chain. This entry comes from a study of blood T cell repertoires in COVID-19. Study as a whole: Samples of COVID-19 (acute and convalescent) were obtained from the United States, Italy and Spain. PBMCs, B-cell-depleted T cells, or T cells provided the cDNA or gDNA that made up the material.

In germline, CDR1 is SGHRS, CDR2 YFSETQ. Trimming pared 0 bases from V and 3 bases from J, leaving 6 bases between. CDR3 size: 13 residues. Original processing methods: Nucleated cell number was recorded as an estimate derived from reference gene primer amplification. Clones were sequenced by immunoSEQ multiplex PCR, and TCRdb holds only the in-frame ones, with some missing. That table gives V, J and clone size, and the DNA gave D and trimming. The sample records more than 300,000 clones, approximately 89% being singletons. The gene calls are TRBV5-1 and TRBJ1-2; D not resolved. The sequenced sample was peripheral blood. This TCR came from a woman between 18 and 30 years old who had recovered from COVID-19. The CDR3 DNA reads TGCGCCAGCAGCTTGGGAGGGCACTATGGCTACACCTTC. The encoded protein is CASSLGGHYGYTF.